This T cell receptor (beta chain) is from a study of Ad26.COV2.S vaccination and SARS-CoV-2 variants. Study context: Donor was assigned to the Ad26.COV2.S arm of trial COV1001.

Concerning this clone itself: Its antigen is not identified.

The germline V gene has CDR1 MDHEN and CDR2 SYDVKM. The length of the CDR3 is 16 residues. Trimming cost V 7 bases and J 1 base; bases outside gene matches: 9. Treatment indicated: 15 to 20 received Ad26.COV2.S at low or high dose, single or two shots; 5 received placebo; per-sample allocation not given. The samples date from day 63 after the first vaccine or placebo injection. In Boston, the donor was an adult between 18-55 years of age. Immunization relied on an Ad26 vector, which expressed Wuhan-strain SARS-CoV-2 spike. Profiled with immunoSEQ multiplex PCR; TCRdb holds only in-frame clones, not every one. This table has about 440,000 clones, roughly 87% appearing once. Study-level points and caveats: Substantial breadth was reported for post-vaccination spike-specific CD8+ and CD4+ T cells.

This clonotype was obtained from a person aged 18-65 years who received the Ad26.COV2.S COVID-19 vaccine or a placebo. This chain uses TRBV28 with TRBJ2-2; 7 positions agree with TRBD1. Sequences were derived from peripheral blood, sampled in a trial of Ad26.COV2.S vaccine versus placebo. CDR3 loop: CASNRPRTGNTGELFF. CDR3 DNA: TGTGCCAGCAACCGACCGAGGACAGGGAACACCGGGGAGCTGTTTTTT.